This TCR beta chain came from a study of T cells in tuberculosis. Sorting used thawed, overnight-rested PBMC stained with anti-CD3, a viability dye and GMM-loaded CD1B tetramer. C32 glucose monomycolate from Rhodococcus equi was loaded onto the CD1B tetramers. The CDR3 has 15 amino acids. V lost 2 bases, J lost 2 bases, and 0 bases stayed unmatched. The V gene's germline CDR1 is ENHRY and CDR2 SYGVKD. The assay was immunoSEQ multiplex PCR, and TCRdb's table has in-frame clones only and misses some. The sample lists tens of thousands of clones, approximately 91% occurring once. V and J are TRBV10-3 and TRBJ1-5, with TRBD1 matching over 10 bases. The receptor was isolated from an adult woman with latent tuberculosis. Sequenced sample: CD1b-GMM tetramer-negative cells sorted from PBMCs. This chain's CDR3 is CAISEGTGGNQPQHF. The CDR3 DNA reads as TGTGCCATCAGTGAGGGGACAGGGGGCAATCAGCCCCAGCATTTT.